The sequence of this T cell receptor beta chain was determined in a study of T cell repertoires in cytomegalovirus infection. Study context: CMV epitopes that were recently identified and HLA-C-restricted were used alongside well-studied HLA-B-restricted ones. Through public TCR beta signatures, both CMV infection and matching HLA type were indicated. Study-wide results and limits: HLA-C-restricted CMV-specific TCR beta clonotypes prevailed in the ex vivo response. Summed public TCR beta family frequency identified CMV carriers bearing the relevant HLA.

Deletions cut 1 base from V and 1 base from J, with 13 bases between. Germline V gene sequence: CDR1 SGHTA, CDR2 FQGNSA. This CDR3 region has 16 residues. TCRdb called the reads again in MiXCR, with one record for every CDR3 protein. The table includes about 570,000 distinct CDR3 sequences, about 39% detected once. Of note for this clonotype: Its matching antigen is unknown.

The chain combines TRBV7-2 with TRBJ1-2, with D unclear. Specimen: cultured PBMCs, collected from culture after CMV antigen stimulation. This TCR was sampled from a human donor in good health (CMV status not recorded). Some clones in this sample may be carry-over from other donors' samples. The CDR3 sequence: CASSLGSGIYNYGYTF. CDR3 nucleotide sequence: TGTGCCAGCAGCTTAGGTTCCGGAATCTATAACTATGGCTACACCTTC.